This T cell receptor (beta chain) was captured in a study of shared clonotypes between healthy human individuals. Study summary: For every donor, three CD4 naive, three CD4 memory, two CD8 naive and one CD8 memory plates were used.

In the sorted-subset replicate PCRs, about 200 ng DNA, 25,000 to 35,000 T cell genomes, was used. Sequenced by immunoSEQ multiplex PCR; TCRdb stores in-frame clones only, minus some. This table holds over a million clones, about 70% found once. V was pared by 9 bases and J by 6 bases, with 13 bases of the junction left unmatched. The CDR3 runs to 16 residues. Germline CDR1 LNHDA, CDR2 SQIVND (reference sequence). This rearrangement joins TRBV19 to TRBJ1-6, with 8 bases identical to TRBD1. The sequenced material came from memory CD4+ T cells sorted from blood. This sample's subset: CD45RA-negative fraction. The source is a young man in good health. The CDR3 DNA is TGTGCCAGCTCCGGAACAGGGGGAAGGCGTAATTCACCCCTCCACTTT. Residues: CASSGTGGRRNSPLHF.